Below, 29 T cell receptor beta chains from the same sample are listed, as sequenced in a study of CD8+CD57+ T cells in acquired aplastic anemia. Both TCR beta VDJ combination and CDR3 sequence profiling were carried out. Genomic DNA was the template for this profiling. TCRdb independently ran MiXCR on the reads; one entry per CDR3 protein. The data show 130,000 or so distinct CDR3 sequences, with around two fifths seen just once and 8% to 9% held by the top ten. Material: sorted CD4+, CD8+, or CD8+CD57+ T cells (not recorded which) from PBMCs. The receptors derive from a human donor in good health, serving as a control.

In its sample, this clonotype was seen many times. J is TRBJ1-4 and V is TRBV7-9, with TRBD1 as a possible D gene (6 bases). The length of the CDR3 is 15 residues. From germline, CDR1 is SEHNR and CDR2 FQNEAQ (reference sequence). Trimming cost V 4 bases and J 3 bases, with 12 bases left between them. CDR3 coding DNA: TGTGCCAGCAGCTGGGGGGGCCCGGCTAATGAAAAACTGTTTTTT. It specifies CASSWGGPANEKLFF. The whole variable domain, filled in from reference TRBV7-9 and TRBJ1-4, reads DTGVSQNPRHKITKRGQNVTFRCDPISEHNRLYWYRQTLGQGPEFLTYFQNEAQLEKSRLLSDRFSAERPKGSFSTLEIQRTEQGDSAMYLCASSWGGPANEKLFFGSGTQLSVL.

The rearrangement joins TRBV7-2 to TRBJ1-5, with no clear D. V was trimmed by 2 bases and J by 0 bases, leaving 2 bases between them. Germline CDR1 reads SGHTA; CDR2 reads FQGNSA. The CDR3 has 13 residues. CDR3 amino acids: CASSLSSNQPQHF. CDR3 DNA sequence: TGTGCCAGCAGCTTAAGTAGCAATCAGCCCCAGCATTTT.

This clonotype has only a few counts. The rearrangement uses TRBV20-1 and TRBJ1-2, with TRBD1 matching 9 bases. Germline CDR1 and CDR2: DFQATT and SNEGSKA (reference sequence). Trimming removed 6 bases from V and 8 bases from J; junction bases left unmatched: 10. The CDR3 sequence is 13 residues long. DNA of the CDR3: TGCAGTGCAACCGGGACAGGGTATGGCGGCTACACCTTC. As protein: CSATGTGYGGYTF.

This clonotype was seen more than once but under ten times. V usage is TRBV2 and J usage is TRBJ2-7, with 9 bases aligning to TRBD2. V shed 1 base and J 4 bases; nucleotides not matched to a gene: 17. Per germline, CDR1 SNHLY and CDR2 FYNNEI. This CDR3 region has 19 residues. This CDR3 reads CASSEGTGGLAGGPYEQYF. The CDR3 DNA follows: TGTGCCAGCAGTGAAGGGACAGGAGGGCTTGCGGGAGGGCCGTACGAGCAGTACTTC.

This clonotype was seen at least ten times. The genes are TRBV6-1 and TRBJ1-2; D is perhaps TRBD1 (5 bases). Trimming stripped 6 bases from V and 7 bases from J, with 15 bases between. CDR3 length: 13 residues. Looked up from germline, CDR1 is MNHNS and CDR2 is SASEGT. The CDR3 coding sequence is TGTGCCAGCAGCATAGGAGGGACTTCTGGCTACACCTTC. It is translated as CASSIGGTSGYTF.

This clonotype has a single count. One end of the junction is discordant with germline, which a read error may explain. The rearrangement joins TRBV24-1 to TRBJ2-3; possible D gene TRBD1, 6 bases. Germline V gene data show CDR1 as KGHDR and CDR2 as SFDVKD. The CDR3 covers 17 residues. Here the CDR3 DNA reads TGTGCCACCAGTGGCCGAACAACAGGGAACAGCACAAATACGCAGTATTTT. This codes for CATSGRTTGNSTNTQYF.

The rearrangement uses TRBV6-2 or TRBV6-3 and TRBJ1-2, with TRBD1 as a possible D gene (6 bases). V was clipped by 5 bases and J by 3 bases, with 10 bases between them. This CDR3 region has 13 residues. The V gene's germline CDR1 is MNHEY and CDR2 SVGEGT. In DNA, the CDR3 is TGTGCCAGCAGTGATACAGGGTACTATGGCTACACCTTC. Protein product: CASSDTGYYGYTF.

As regards this clonotype: An end of the junction differs from the germline gene, which may be a read error. This chain joins TRBV15 and TRBJ1-2, with TRBD1 matching over 8 bases. The CDR3 is 16 amino acids. The germline gives CDR1 LNHNV, CDR2 YYDKDF (reference sequence). In DNA form, the CDR3 reads TGTGCCACCAGCAGAGATGCCAGGGGGCAGAACTACGGCTACACCTTC. It codes for CATSRDARGQNYGYTF.

This clonotype showed up many times. The genes are TRBV9 and TRBJ2-7; the D call may be TRBD1 or TRBD2 (6 bases each). CDR1 and CDR2 (germline): SGDLS, YYNGEE. Trimming took off 4 bases at V and 5 bases at J, with 19 bases between the two ends. CDR3 size: 15 residues. CDR3 nucleotides: TGTGCCAGCAGCCGCGCCGGGGGCAGGTTCGACGAGCAGTACTTC. This codes for CASSRAGGRFDEQYF.

Many counts were recorded for this clonotype. This sequence joins TRBV11-2 and TRBJ1-2, with D maybe TRBD1 (6 bases). Trimming took off 1 base at V and 3 bases at J, with 18 bases between the two ends. The germline V gene encodes CDR1 SGHAT and CDR2 FQNNGV. The CDR3 is 17 amino acids. CDR3 in DNA: TGTGCCAGCAGCTTAGTCGTCAGGGGAAAAAACTACTATGGCTACACCTTC. It yields the protein CASSLVVRGKNYYGYTF. Drawing the rest from reference TRBV11-2 and TRBJ1-2, the complete variable domain is EAGVAQSPRYKIIEKRQSVAFWCNPISGHATLYWYQQILGQGPKLLIQFQNNGVVDDSQLPKDRFSAERLKGVDSTLKIQPAKLEDSAVYLCASSLVVRGKNYYGYTFGSGTRLTVV.

The table lists this clonotype with many counts. CDR3 amino acids: CASRASGTYSEGYTF. CDR3 DNA: TGCGCCAGCAGGGCGTCGGGGACCTACTCGGAAGGCTACACCTTC. V gene TRBV10-2 combines with J gene TRBJ1-2; a possible D gene is TRBD1 (5 bases). The germline V gene has CDR1 WSHSY and CDR2 SAAADI. The CDR3 totals 15 residues. V lost 6 bases, J lost 8 bases, and 22 bases lay in between.

Ten or more counts support this clonotype. V gene TRBV5-5 combines with J gene TRBJ1-2; 7 bases are a match to TRBD1. From germline, CDR1 is SGHKS and CDR2 YYEKEE (reference sequence). The V and J ends lost 0 bases and 3 bases, in that order; junction bases with no gene match: 8. The CDR3 has 16 amino acids. The CDR3 coding sequence is TGTGCCAGCAGCTTGGTGGGGCAGGGGGAACACTATGGCTACACCTTC. It translates to CASSLVGQGEHYGYTF.

The chain uses TRBV12-3 or TRBV12-4 and TRBJ1-5; D is possibly TRBD1 (6 bases). Matching the DNA end better, TRBJ2-3 makes the J call doubtful. This CDR3 is built from 14 residues. CDR3: CASSLGRGDQPQYF. As DNA, the CDR3 is TGTGCCAGCAGTTTGGGCAGGGGCGATCAGCCCCAGTATTTT.

This clonotype has a count of ten or more. J is TRBJ2-1 and V is TRBV12-3 or TRBV12-4; D may be TRBD2 (6 bases). The CDR3 is 13 amino acids. Trimming stripped 7 bases from V and 9 bases from J, with 16 bases between. The CDR3 DNA reads TGTGCCAGCAATTCACTAGCCAACGGTGAGCAGTTCTTC. Residues: CASNSLANGEQFF.

This clonotype was seen repeatedly, ten times or more. This chain connects TRBV20-1 to TRBJ2-1, with D possibly matching TRBD2 (5 bases). There are 14 residues in the CDR3. V lost 1 base and J lost 6, with 13 bases in between. The germline gives CDR1 DFQATT, CDR2 SNEGSKA (reference sequence). CDR3 coding DNA: TGCAGTGCTAGAGGTTTTGGCGGGTCCAATGAGCAGTTCTTC. Protein product: CSARGFGGSNEQFF.

V and J are TRBV6-5 and TRBJ1-1; D is unresolved. This CDR3 region has 14 residues. The V gene lost 2 bases and the J gene lost 7 bases, with 14 bases spanning the gap. Germline V gives CDR1 MNHEY, CDR2 SVGAGI. The CDR3 here is CASSYPTPDGEAFF. As DNA, the CDR3 is TGTGCCAGCAGTTACCCAACACCAGACGGTGAAGCTTTCTTT.

This clonotype was counted many times. The chain has TRBV5-1 and TRBJ1-1, with 9 bases matching TRBD1. Germline CDR1 and CDR2: SGHRS and YFSETQ. V lost 4 bases to trimming and J lost 5 bases; unmatched junction nucleotides: 9. The CDR3 spans 15 residues. The CDR3 region is CASSIQTGGGTEAFF. For the CDR3, the DNA is TGCGCCAGCAGCATCCAAACAGGGGGCGGAACTGAAGCTTTCTTT.

Relative to its sample, this clonotype is medium-sized (0.01 to 0.1%). The J gene is TRBJ1-5, the V gene TRBV2; D is uncertain. The V gene's germline CDR1 is SNHLY and CDR2 FYNNEI. The CDR3 loop spans 12 amino acids. V gave up 8 bases and J gave up 6 bases, with 11 bases separating them. The CDR3 region is CASGLRGQPQHF. The CDR3 coding sequence is TGTGCCAGCGGGTTACGAGGTCAGCCCCAGCATTTT.

This clonotype was detected ten times or more. CDR3 in amino acids: CASSVSWGNGNTIYF. The DNA of the CDR3 is TGTGCCAGCAGCGTAAGCTGGGGGAACGGAAACACCATATATTTT. The rearrangement links TRBV9 to TRBJ1-3; perhaps TRBD1 as D (5 bases). The V gene lost 1 base and the J gene lost 4 bases, with 12 bases spanning the gap. The CDR3 spans 15 residues. The V gene's germline CDR1 is SGDLS and CDR2 YYNGEE.

This clonotype occurred many times. This chain connects TRBV5-1 to TRBJ1-2, with 7 bases matching TRBD1. CDR3 length: 14 amino acids. Unmatched junction bases numbered 7, after V lost 4 bases and J lost 4 bases. Germline loops: CDR1 SGHRS, CDR2 YFSETQ. CDR3 sequence: CASSAIQGSYGYTF. CDR3 DNA: TGCGCCAGCAGCGCAATACAGGGGTCCTATGGCTACACCTTC.

This clonotype was counted between two and nine times. A much larger clone differs from this one at a single base, so this may be a read error. The gene calls are TRBV6-4 and TRBJ2-5; D uncertain. The germline gives CDR1 MRHNA, CDR2 SNTAGT. CDR3 length equals 13 residues. The CDR3, as DNA: TGTGCCAGCAGCGACTCCCCAGAGGCGAACAACCACTTC. Translation gives CASSDSPEANNHF.

This chain links TRBV19 with TRBJ2-5, with 13 bases identical to TRBD2. The germline V gene has CDR1 LNHDA and CDR2 SQIVND (reference sequence). V lost 11 bases and J lost 0; bases outside the gene matches: 3. The CDR3 has 14 amino acids. CDR3 in amino acids: CAGLAGDYQETQYF. Here the CDR3 DNA reads TGTGCCGGACTAGCGGGAGACTACCAAGAGACCCAGTACTTC. Full variable domain (outside the CDR3, taken from reference TRBV19 and TRBJ2-5): DGGITQSPKYLFRKEGQNVTLSCEQNLNHDAMYWYRQDPGQGLRLIYYSQIVNDFQKGDIAEGYSVSREKKESFPLTVTSAQKNPTAFYLCAGLAGDYQETQYFGPGTRLLVL.

The rearrangement joins TRBV2 to TRBJ1-5; D perhaps matches TRBD1 (6 bases). V was shortened by 3 bases and J by 1 base, with 10 bases between the two germline ends. Germline-derived CDR1 and CDR2 are SNHLY and FYNNEI. The length of the CDR3 is 15 residues. CDR3 amino acids: CASSDGGLSNQPQHF. In DNA, the CDR3 is TGTGCCAGCAGTGACGGGGGCCTAAGCAATCAGCCCCAGCATTTT.

The DNA for the CDR3 is TGCAGCGTTCCCGCGGGACTAGCGGGGAACAATGAGCAGTTCTTC. Protein product: CSVPAGLAGNNEQFF. This rearrangement joins TRBV29-1 to TRBJ2-1; TRBD2 agrees at 13 bases. From germline, CDR1 is SQVTM and CDR2 ANQGSEA. The length of the CDR3 is 15 residues. Trimming removed 5 bases from V and 5 bases from J; junction bases left unmatched: 6.

This clonotype was seen repeatedly, ten times or more. V and J are TRBV20-1 and TRBJ2-7; D is unclear. Germline V gene sequence: CDR1 DFQATT, CDR2 SNEGSKA (reference sequence). CDR3 length: 14 residues. Between the trimmed V and J ends, which lost 5 bases and 4 bases, there was a span of 18 bases. In DNA, the CDR3 is TGCAGTGCTTTAGGGCGTAGGCAACGGTACGAGCAGTACTTC. Its translation is CSALGRRQRYEQYF.

The rearrangement joins TRBV29-1 to TRBJ2-3; 7 bases align to TRBD2. Trimming removed 4 bases from V and 11 bases from J; junction bases left unmatched: 9. This CDR3 contains 12 residues. Germline V gene sequence: CDR1 SQVTM, CDR2 ANQGSEA. The CDR3 sequence is CSVGGSRNEQYF. In DNA form, the CDR3 reads TGCAGCGTTGGCGGGAGCAGGAATGAGCAGTATTTT.

This clonotype was counted at least ten times. The V call is TRBV10-1, the J call TRBJ2-2; 8 positions match TRBD2. Looked up from germline, CDR1 is WNHNN and CDR2 is SYGVQD (reference sequence). The trim removed 7 bases at V and 4 bases at J, leaving 11 bases unmatched. The CDR3 runs 16 residues. The CDR3: CASTESWAGGTGELFF. CDR3 nucleotide sequence: TGCGCCAGCACCGAAAGTTGGGCGGGAGGCACCGGGGAGCTGTTTTTT.

As for this clonotype: Just one base apart from a much larger clone, this may be a read error. This chain joins TRBV6-1 and TRBJ1-2, with D possibly matching TRBD1 (6 bases). Germline V gene sequence: CDR1 MNHNS, CDR2 SASEGT. This CDR3 contains 14 residues. The CDR3 here is CPSTVGQSTYGYTF. CDR3 in DNA: TGTCCCAGCACAGTCGGACAGTCTACCTATGGCTACACCTTC.

This clonotype was observed many times. A read error may be the cause here, since a much bigger clone is one base away. This sequence joins TRBV19 and TRBJ2-7, with D perhaps matching TRBD2 (6 bases). The CDR3 covers 13 residues. Germline assignment: CDR1 LNHDA and CDR2 SQIVND (reference sequence). CDR3 nucleotides: TGTGCCAGTAGTACGGCCGGGAGCTACGGGCAGTACTTC. Residues: CASSTAGSYGQYF. Together with reference TRBV19 and TRBJ2-7, the CDR3 gives the full variable domain: DGGITQSPKYLFRKEGQNVTLSCEQNLNHDAMYWYRQDPGQGLRLIYYSQIVNDFQKGDIAEGYSVSREKKESFPLTVTSAQKNPTAFYLCASSTAGSYGQYFGPGTRLTVT.